This T cell receptor beta chain was identified in a study of technical replicates of blood from a few donors. V was trimmed by 0 bases and J by 4 bases, leaving 7 bases between them. This CDR3 spans 13 amino acids. Germline CDR1 is SGDLS and CDR2 is YYNGEE. Profiled with immunoSEQ multiplex PCR; TCRdb holds only in-frame clones, not every one. The sample yields over 50,000 clones, almost 97% seen once. The origin of this receptor is a human donor in good health. Material for sequencing was T cells isolated from PBMCs. This sequence joins TRBV9 and TRBJ1-2; D remains ambiguous. DNA for the CDR3: TGTGCCAGCAGCGTAGACAACCTCTATGGCTACACCTTC. Translating it yields CASSVDNLYGYTF.